The 31 T cell receptor beta chains presented below share a single source sample, sequenced in a study of vaccination effects on CD4 cells after COVID-19. The data were produced by immunoSEQ multiplex PCR, yet TCRdb's version contains in-frame clones alone and is incomplete. In the table there are roughly 20,000 clones, about two thirds of which are singletons. Peptide-pool stimulation followed by sequencing identified expanded antigen-specific CD4+ clonotypes in the ViraFEST assay. Following 10 days of culture, CD4+ T cells were isolated. The antigens these receptors bind are not known. Specimen: CD4+ T cells from PBMCs cultured with HCoV-229E spike peptides, collected before COVID-19 vaccination. The receptors here all came from a human donor who received a COVID-19 vaccine.

This clone was observed a handful of times. The gene calls are TRBV3-1 (or the pseudogene TRBV3-2) and TRBJ2-7; 11 bases align to TRBD2. The ends lost 1 base at V and 3 bases at J; junction bases unmatched: 2. The CDR3 totals 15 residues. The germline CDR1 and CDR2 sequences are LGHDT and YNNKEL (reference sequence). CDR3 DNA sequence: TGTGCCAGCAGCCAAGCTCTAGCGGGAGGCTACGAGCAGTACTTC. Translation: CASSQALAGGYEQYF.

The rearrangement joins TRBV2 to TRBJ2-7, with TRBD1 as a possible D gene (6 bases). The CDR3 runs 15 residues. Germline values: CDR1 SNHLY, CDR2 FYNNEI. The V end was cut by 5 bases, the J end by 0 bases, with 14 bases between. The DNA of the CDR3 is TGTGCCAGCAGTCCCACAGGGCGAAGCTCCTACGAGCAGTACTTC. It specifies CASSPTGRSSYEQYF.

In its sample, this clone ranks as hyperexpanded. This CDR3 reads CATKQQGDWTEAFF. CDR3 bases: TGTGCCACAAAACAGCAGGGAGATTGGACTGAAGCTTTCTTT. V is TRBV2 and J is TRBJ1-1, with D possibly TRBD1 on 5 matching bases. Deletions cut 10 bases from V and 5 bases from J, with 20 bases between. There are 14 residues in the CDR3. The germline V gene has CDR1 SNHLY and CDR2 FYNNEI.

This clone was seen a handful of times. The chain is built from TRBV25-1 and TRBJ1-1; 7 bases are shared with TRBD1. The CDR3 runs to 13 residues. V was pared by 7 bases and J by 5 bases, with 7 bases of the junction left unmatched. CDR1 and CDR2 (germline): MGHDK, SYGVNS. This chain's CDR3 is CASNEGAGTEAFF. Written as DNA, the CDR3 is TGTGCCAGCAACGAGGGGGCGGGGACTGAAGCTTTCTTT. The full variable domain, rest sourced from reference TRBV25-1 and TRBJ1-1, is EADIYQTPRYLVIGTGKKITLECSQTMGHDKMYWYQQDPGMELHLIHYSYGVNSTEKGDLSSESTVSRIRTEHFPLTLESARPSHTSQYLCASNEGAGTEAFFGQGTRLTVV.

The rearrangement uses TRBV6-1 and TRBJ1-2, with 7 positions matching TRBD1. This CDR3 is 14 amino acids long. Germline values: CDR1 MNHNS, CDR2 SASEGT. Trimming at V came to 2 bases and at J to 7 bases, leaving 7 bases not matched to a gene. The CDR3 DNA is TGTGCCAGCAGTGAAAGATGGGGACAGCGTGGCTACACCTTC. Amino acid sequence: CASSERWGQRGYTF.

This clone showed up just a few times. The gene calls are TRBV11-2 and TRBJ1-2, with 9 bases identical to TRBD1. Germline lookup yields CDR1 SGHAT and CDR2 FQNNGV. V trimming: 4 bases; J trimming: 4 bases; junction bases outside the gene matches: 4. There are 14 residues in the CDR3. The CDR3 loop reads CASSYTGGSYGYTF. CDR3 DNA sequence: TGTGCCAGCAGCTATACAGGGGGCTCCTATGGCTACACCTTC.

V is TRBV6-1 and J is TRBJ2-6; weak D call: TRBD2 (5 bases). V was pared by 2 bases and J by 4 bases, with 21 bases between. The CDR3 runs 19 residues. The V gene's germline CDR1 is MNHNS and CDR2 SASEGT. The CDR3 DNA sequence: TGTGCCAGCAGTGAAAACCCACAGTGGACTTCGGGAGGGGCCAACGTCCTGACTTTC. Amino acid sequence: CASSENPQWTSGGANVLTF.

The chain carries TRBV25-1 and TRBJ1-3; D remains ambiguous. V was trimmed by 0 bases and J by 0 bases, leaving 9 bases between them. Germline CDR1 is MGHDK and CDR2 is SYGVNS. The CDR3 totals 16 residues. The CDR3 DNA sequence: TGTGCCAGCAGTGAATATTTGTGGAACTCTGGAAACACCATATATTTT. It translates to CASSEYLWNSGNTIYF.

This CDR3 is CAIGGGTGSEAFF. The DNA for the CDR3 is TGTGCCATCGGGGGGGGGACAGGGTCTGAAGCTTTCTTT. V usage is TRBV10-3 and J usage is TRBJ1-1; 9 bases fit TRBD1. Per germline, CDR1 ENHRY and CDR2 SYGVKD. Trimming cost V 8 bases and J 6 bases; bases outside gene matches: 7. The CDR3 covers 13 residues.

The V gene is TRBV29-1, the J gene TRBJ2-2, with 7 bases lining up with TRBD1. Germline V gene sequence: CDR1 SQVTM, CDR2 ANQGSEA. The CDR3 totals 16 residues. V dropped 7 bases and J dropped 4; count of bases not matched to a gene: 15. In nucleotides, the CDR3 is TGCAGCGGGCTTCTCTCCGGGACAGCGTCCACCGGGGAGCTGTTTTTT. Encoded protein: CSGLLSGTASTGELFF.

The V and J genes are TRBV27 and TRBJ2-7; TRBD2 might be the D (6 bases). CDR3 length equals 15 residues. The germline gives CDR1 MNHEY, CDR2 SMNVEV (reference sequence). V shed 3 bases and J shed 6 bases, with 18 bases lying between them. The CDR3 reads CASSFRDSRSIEQYF. Written as DNA, the CDR3 is TGTGCCAGCAGTTTTAGGGACTCCCGGTCGATCGAGCAGTACTTC.

The chain uses TRBV6-5 and TRBJ2-7; TRBD1 aligns across 7 bases. Germline-derived CDR1 and CDR2 are MNHEY and SVGAGI. V lost 9 bases to trimming and J lost 3 bases; unmatched junction nucleotides: 11. The CDR3 runs 14 residues. The CDR3 here is CASPRDSQLYEQYF. CDR3 sequence (DNA): TGTGCCAGTCCCCGGGACAGCCAACTCTACGAGCAGTACTTC.

The chain couples TRBV6-2 or TRBV6-3 to TRBJ2-7; no firm D call. This CDR3 region has 12 residues. V was trimmed by 0 bases and J by 3 bases, leaving 3 bases between them. CDR1 and CDR2 from the germline V gene are MNHEY and SVGEGT. For the CDR3, the DNA is TGTGCCAGCAGTTACTCAATCTACGAGCAGTACTTC. Translated, it gives CASSYSIYEQYF.

The chain carries TRBV5-1 and TRBJ2-3, with 7 nucleotides matching TRBD1. J lost 4 bases, V lost 4 bases, and 12 bases had no gene match. The CDR3 extends over 16 amino acids. In germline, CDR1 is SGHRS, CDR2 YFSETQ. The CDR3: CASSPLIGGRADTQYF. The CDR3 bases are TGCGCCAGCAGCCCTCTTATAGGGGGCAGGGCAGATACGCAGTATTTT.

About this clone: Compared with germline, one end of the junction differs, possibly owing to a read error. V and J are TRBV2 and TRBJ1-2; possibly TRBD1 for D (6 bases). Germline V gene data show CDR1 as SNHLY and CDR2 as FYNNEI. CDR3 size: 14 residues. CDR3 protein: CASREEGGIYGYTF. The DNA for the CDR3 is TGTGCCAGCAGGGAAGAGGGGGGAATCTATGGCTACACCTTC.

This chain joins TRBV11-2 and TRBJ1-4, with 8 bases aligning to TRBD1. Germline CDR1 is SGHAT and CDR2 is FQNNGV. J was trimmed by 6 bases and V by 2 bases; bases with no gene match: 2. This CDR3 has 14 amino acids. The DNA for the CDR3 is TGTGCCAGCAGCTTACTGGACAGGGATGAAAAACTGTTTTTT. It encodes CASSLLDRDEKLFF.

V is TRBV19 and J is TRBJ1-1; D remains unclear. Looked up from germline, CDR1 is LNHDA and CDR2 is SQIVND (reference sequence). The V and J ends lost 1 base and 4 bases respectively, with 10 bases between them. There are 14 residues in the CDR3. CDR3 in amino acids: CASSIGGRSTEAFF. DNA of the CDR3: TGTGCCAGTAGTATAGGGGGAAGGAGCACTGAAGCTTTCTTT.

The CDR3 reads CASSRERTIQTAEKNTIYF. Here the CDR3 DNA reads TGTGCCAGCAGCCGGGAGAGGACTATACAGACAGCCGAAAAAAACACCATATATTTT. The chain uses TRBV3-1 (or the pseudogene TRBV3-2) and TRBJ1-3, with a tentative D call TRBD1 (5 bases). There are 19 residues in the CDR3. Germline values: CDR1 LGHDT, CDR2 YNNKEL (reference sequence). Trimming removed 4 bases from V and 6 bases from J, with 28 bases in between.

V is TRBV5-1 and J is TRBJ1-1; D not resolved. Germline V gene data show CDR1 as SGHRS and CDR2 as YFSETQ. The CDR3 covers 14 residues. Trimming removed 1 base from V and 2 bases from J, with 9 bases in between. The CDR3 here is CASSLQWGNTEAFF. CDR3 bases: TGCGCCAGCAGCTTGCAGTGGGGAAACACTGAAGCTTTCTTT.

This chain links TRBV25-1 with TRBJ2-3, with unresolved D. This CDR3 contains 12 residues. V gave up 2 bases and J gave up 2 bases, with 2 bases separating them. Germline CDR1 is MGHDK and CDR2 is SYGVNS. Here the CDR3 reads CASSELTDTQYF. CDR3 nucleotide sequence: TGTGCCAGCAGTGAACTCACAGATACGCAGTATTTT.

The chain employs TRBV11-2 and TRBJ2-7, with D hard to call. The CDR3 consists of 13 residues. Trimming removed 2 bases from V and 7 bases from J, with 12 bases in between. Germline assignment: CDR1 SGHAT and CDR2 FQNNGV. CDR3 residues: CASSLSPTREQYF. CDR3 nucleotide sequence: TGTGCCAGCAGCTTATCCCCAACCCGGGAGCAGTACTTC.

This clone was found a few times. The chain has TRBV29-1 and TRBJ2-7; D unresolved. Germline V CDR1 and CDR2: SQVTM, ANQGSEA. Trimming left V 1 base short and J 4 bases short, with 8 bases between. There are 12 residues in the CDR3. The CDR3 bases are TGCAGCGTTGAAGCCCCCGGGTACGAGCAGTACTTC. Its translation is CSVEAPGYEQYF.

The CDR3 nucleotides are TGTGCCAGCAGTTACGGGGGGGCAGGGAGCACTGAAGCTTTCTTT. As protein: CASSYGGAGSTEAFF. The V call is TRBV6-5, the J call TRBJ1-1; maybe TRBD1 (6 bases). The germline V and J ends were trimmed by 2 bases and 4 bases, with 14 bases remaining between them. The CDR3 contains 15 residues. CDR1 is MNHEY, CDR2 SVGAGI, per germline.

A remark on this clone: Other DNA sequences of this sample code for an identical CDR3. The chain employs TRBV10-3 and TRBJ1-2; D is perhaps TRBD1 (5 bases). CDR3 length equals 12 residues. Germline V gene lookup returns CDR1 ENHRY and CDR2 SYGVKD. Trimming took off 3 bases at V and 5 bases at J, with 7 bases between the two ends. CDR3 loop: CAISDGGYGYTF. CDR3 DNA: TGTGCCATCAGTGACGGGGGGTATGGCTACACCTTC.

The chain employs TRBV9 and TRBJ1-2; D unresolved. From germline, CDR1 is SGDLS and CDR2 YYNGEE. The V end lost 0 bases, the J end lost 0 bases, and 3 bases lay between the germline ends. This CDR3 contains 13 residues. DNA for the CDR3: TGTGCCAGCAGCGTAGACACTAACTATGGCTACACCTTC. Its protein is CASSVDTNYGYTF.

The rearrangement links TRBV7-2 to TRBJ1-5; D is unclear. CDR3 length: 16 residues. Trimming took 6 bases from V and 3 from J, leaving 18 bases between them. Germline V CDR1 and CDR2: SGHTA, FQGNSA. Here the CDR3 DNA reads TGTGCCAGCAGTGGTGGAGAAGGGAGGCCCAATCAGCCCCAGCATTTT. It yields the protein CASSGGEGRPNQPQHF.

J is TRBJ1-1 and V is TRBV27; 7 bases align to TRBD1. The ends lost 5 bases at V and 0 bases at J; junction bases unmatched: 12. The germline V gene has CDR1 MNHEY and CDR2 SMNVEV (reference sequence). The CDR3 contains 17 residues. The CDR3, as DNA: TGTGCCAGCAGTCAGAAGGGACAGCAGCCGCTGAACACTGAAGCTTTCTTT. This sequence encodes CASSQKGQQPLNTEAFF.

The V and J genes are TRBV2 and TRBJ1-5; 7 nucleotides align to TRBD1. V lost 4 bases to trimming and J lost 4 bases; unmatched junction nucleotides: 10. CDR3 size: 16 residues. Germline assignment: CDR1 SNHLY and CDR2 FYNNEI. CDR3 sequence reads: CASSGNLQGSNQPQHF. In nucleotides, the CDR3 is TGTGCCAGCAGTGGAAATTTACAGGGGTCTAATCAGCCCCAGCATTTT.

The V and J genes are TRBV10-1 and TRBJ2-7; TRBD1 agrees at 8 bases. The germline CDR1 and CDR2 sequences are WNHNN and SYGVQD (reference sequence). This CDR3 has 14 amino acids. The junction had 4 bases not matched to a gene; V was cut back by 6 bases and J by 0 bases. In DNA form, the CDR3 reads TGCGCCAGCAGCCGGGACAGGAGCTCCTACGAGCAGTACTTC. Its protein product is CASSRDRSSYEQYF.

The chain employs TRBV10-3 and TRBJ1-1; 9 nucleotides match TRBD1. V lost 0 bases, J lost 3 bases, and 2 bases stayed unmatched. Germline CDR1 reads ENHRY; CDR2 reads SYGVKD. The CDR3 is made up of 15 amino acids. CDR3 in amino acids: CAISESGQGYTEAFF. In DNA form, the CDR3 reads TGTGCCATCAGTGAGTCGGGACAGGGTTACACTGAAGCTTTCTTT.

J is TRBJ2-5 and V is TRBV7-7; D gene ambiguous. Germline V gene lookup returns CDR1 SSHAT and CDR2 FNYEAQ (reference sequence). The V end lost 5 bases, the J end lost 1 base, and 8 bases lay between the germline ends. This CDR3 region has 13 residues. CDR3 in DNA: TGTGCCAGCAGCACCCAGGTCCAAGAGACCCAGTACTTC. This sequence encodes CASSTQVQETQYF.